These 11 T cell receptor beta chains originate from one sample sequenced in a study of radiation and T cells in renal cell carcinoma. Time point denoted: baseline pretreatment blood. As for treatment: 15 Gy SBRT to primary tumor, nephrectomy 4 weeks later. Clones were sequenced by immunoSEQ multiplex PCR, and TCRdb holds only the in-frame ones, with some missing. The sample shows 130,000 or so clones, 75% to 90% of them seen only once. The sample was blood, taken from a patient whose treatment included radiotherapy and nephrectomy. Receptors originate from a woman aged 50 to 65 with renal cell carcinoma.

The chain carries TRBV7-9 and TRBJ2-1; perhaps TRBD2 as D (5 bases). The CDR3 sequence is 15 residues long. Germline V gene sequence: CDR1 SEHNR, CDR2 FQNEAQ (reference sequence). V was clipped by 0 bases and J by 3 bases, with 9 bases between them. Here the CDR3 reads CASSLADEGYNEQFF. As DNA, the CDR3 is TGTGCCAGCAGCTTAGCAGACGAGGGCTACAATGAGCAGTTCTTC.

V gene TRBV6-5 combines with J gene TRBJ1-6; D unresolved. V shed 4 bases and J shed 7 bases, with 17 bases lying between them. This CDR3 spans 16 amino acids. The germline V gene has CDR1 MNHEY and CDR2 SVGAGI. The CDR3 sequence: CASSSKSRPWNSPLHF. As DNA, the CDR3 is TGTGCCAGCAGTTCGAAATCCAGACCTTGGAATTCACCCCTCCACTTT.

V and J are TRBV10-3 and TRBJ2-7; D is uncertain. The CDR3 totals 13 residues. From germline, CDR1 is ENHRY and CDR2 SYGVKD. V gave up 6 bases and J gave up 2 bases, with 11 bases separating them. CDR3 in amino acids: CAIRNDFTYEQYF. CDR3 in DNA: TGTGCCATCAGAAACGATTTCACCTACGAGCAGTACTTC.

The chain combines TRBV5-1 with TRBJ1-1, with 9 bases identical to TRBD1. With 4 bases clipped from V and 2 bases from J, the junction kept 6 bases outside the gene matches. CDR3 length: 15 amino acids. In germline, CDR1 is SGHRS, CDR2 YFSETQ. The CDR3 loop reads CASSPGDRANTEAFF. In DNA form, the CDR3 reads TGCGCCAGCAGCCCCGGGGACAGGGCCAACACTGAAGCTTTCTTT.

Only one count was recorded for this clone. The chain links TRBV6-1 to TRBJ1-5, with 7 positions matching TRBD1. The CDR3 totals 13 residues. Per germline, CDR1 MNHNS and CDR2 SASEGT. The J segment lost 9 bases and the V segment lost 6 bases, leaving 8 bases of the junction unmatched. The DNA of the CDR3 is TGTGCCAGCAGCCGAGACAGGGATGTGCCCCAGCATTTT. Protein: CASSRDRDVPQHF.

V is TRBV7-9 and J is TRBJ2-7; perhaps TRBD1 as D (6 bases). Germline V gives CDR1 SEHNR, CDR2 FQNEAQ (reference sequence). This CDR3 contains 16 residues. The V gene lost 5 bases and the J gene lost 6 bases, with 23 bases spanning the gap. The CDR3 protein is CASSPTPRTGTSEQYF. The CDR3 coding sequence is TGTGCCAGCAGCCCGACCCCTCGAACCGGGACAAGCGAGCAGTACTTC.

CDR3 nucleotide sequence: TGTGCCAGCAGCTTGGTAGAGGGTAACTATGGCTACACCTTC. This codes for CASSLVEGNYGYTF. The genes are TRBV5-5 and TRBJ1-2, with D hard to call. The CDR3 is 14 residues long. From germline, CDR1 is SGHKS and CDR2 YYEKEE (reference sequence). V was trimmed by 0 bases and J by 1 base, leaving 7 bases between them.

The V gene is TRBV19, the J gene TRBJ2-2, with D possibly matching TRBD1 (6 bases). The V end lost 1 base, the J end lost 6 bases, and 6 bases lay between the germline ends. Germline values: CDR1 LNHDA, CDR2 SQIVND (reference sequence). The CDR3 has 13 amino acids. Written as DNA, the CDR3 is TGTGCCAGTAGTATAGGGACAGCCGGGGAGCTGTTTTTT. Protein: CASSIGTAGELFF. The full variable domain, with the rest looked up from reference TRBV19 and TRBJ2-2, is DGGITQSPKYLFRKEGQNVTLSCEQNLNHDAMYWYRQDPGQGLRLIYYSQIVNDFQKGDIAEGYSVSREKKESFPLTVTSAQKNPTAFYLCASSIGTAGELFFGEGSRLTVL.

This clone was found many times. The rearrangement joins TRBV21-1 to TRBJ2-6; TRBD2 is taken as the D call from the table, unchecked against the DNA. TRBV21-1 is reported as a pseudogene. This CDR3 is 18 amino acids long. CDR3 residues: CASSKVASGGCGANVLTF. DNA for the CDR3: TGTGCCAGCAGCAAAGTAGCGAGCGGGGGGTGTGGGGCCAACGTCCTGACTTTC.

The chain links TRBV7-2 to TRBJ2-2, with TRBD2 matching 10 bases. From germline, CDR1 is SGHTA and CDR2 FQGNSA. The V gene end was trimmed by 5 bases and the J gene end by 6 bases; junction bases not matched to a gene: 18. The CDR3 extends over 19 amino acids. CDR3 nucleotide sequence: TGTGCCAGCAGCCAAGGGGTGAGGAGCGGGAGGGCCCCCTCCGGGGAGCTGTTTTTT. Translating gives CASSQGVRSGRAPSGELFF.

In DNA form, the CDR3 reads TGTGCCAGCAGTGCTACTAGCGGGTTCCGGTACTTC. Translated, it gives CASSATSGFRYF. This chain connects TRBV6-1 to TRBJ2-7; the match to TRBD2 covers 9 bases. CDR1 MNHNS and CDR2 SASEGT come from the germline V gene. CDR3 length: 12 residues. The V segment lost 4 bases and the J segment 12 bases; nucleotides outside the gene matches: 7.